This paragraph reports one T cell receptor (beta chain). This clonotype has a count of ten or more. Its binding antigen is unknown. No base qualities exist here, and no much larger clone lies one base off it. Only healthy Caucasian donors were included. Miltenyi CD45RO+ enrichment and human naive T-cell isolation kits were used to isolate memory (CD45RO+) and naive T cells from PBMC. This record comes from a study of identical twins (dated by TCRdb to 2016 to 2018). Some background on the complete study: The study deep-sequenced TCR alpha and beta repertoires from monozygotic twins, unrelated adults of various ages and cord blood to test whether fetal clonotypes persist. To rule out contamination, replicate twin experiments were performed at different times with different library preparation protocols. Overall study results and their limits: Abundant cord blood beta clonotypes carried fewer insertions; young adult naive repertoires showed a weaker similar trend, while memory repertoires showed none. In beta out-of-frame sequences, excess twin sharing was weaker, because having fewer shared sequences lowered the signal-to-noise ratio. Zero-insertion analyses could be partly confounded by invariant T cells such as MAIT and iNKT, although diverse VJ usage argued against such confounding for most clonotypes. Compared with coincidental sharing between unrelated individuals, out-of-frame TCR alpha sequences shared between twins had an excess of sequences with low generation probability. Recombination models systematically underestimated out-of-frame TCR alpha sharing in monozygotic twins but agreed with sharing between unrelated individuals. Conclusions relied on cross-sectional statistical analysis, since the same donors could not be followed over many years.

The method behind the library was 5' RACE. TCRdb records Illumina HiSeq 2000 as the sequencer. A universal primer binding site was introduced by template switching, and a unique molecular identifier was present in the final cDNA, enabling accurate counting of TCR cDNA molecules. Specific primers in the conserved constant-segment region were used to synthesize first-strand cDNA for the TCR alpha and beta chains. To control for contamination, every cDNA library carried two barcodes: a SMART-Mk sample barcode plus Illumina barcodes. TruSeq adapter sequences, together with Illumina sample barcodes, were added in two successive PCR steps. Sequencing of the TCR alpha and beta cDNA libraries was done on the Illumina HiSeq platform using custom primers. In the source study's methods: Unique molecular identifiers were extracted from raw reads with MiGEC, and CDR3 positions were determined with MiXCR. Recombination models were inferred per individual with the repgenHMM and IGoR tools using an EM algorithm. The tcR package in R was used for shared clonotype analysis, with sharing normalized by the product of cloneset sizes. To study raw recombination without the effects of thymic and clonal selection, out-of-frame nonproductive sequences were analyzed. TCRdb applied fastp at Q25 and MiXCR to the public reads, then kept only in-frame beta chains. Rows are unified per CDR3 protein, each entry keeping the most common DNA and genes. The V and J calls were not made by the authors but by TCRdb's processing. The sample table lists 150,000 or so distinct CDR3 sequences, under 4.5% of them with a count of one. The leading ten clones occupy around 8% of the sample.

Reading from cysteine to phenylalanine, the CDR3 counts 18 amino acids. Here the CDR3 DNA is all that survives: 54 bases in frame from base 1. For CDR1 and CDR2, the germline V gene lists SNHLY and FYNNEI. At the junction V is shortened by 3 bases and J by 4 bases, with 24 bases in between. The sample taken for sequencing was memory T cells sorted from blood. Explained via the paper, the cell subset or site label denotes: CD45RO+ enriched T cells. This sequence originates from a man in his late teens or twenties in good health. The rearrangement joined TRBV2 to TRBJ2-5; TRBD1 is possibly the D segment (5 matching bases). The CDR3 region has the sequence CASSDPLTDRSLRETQYF. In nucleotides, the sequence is TGTGCCAGCAGTGACCCATTAACCGACAGATCTCTTCGAGAGACCCAGTACTTC.